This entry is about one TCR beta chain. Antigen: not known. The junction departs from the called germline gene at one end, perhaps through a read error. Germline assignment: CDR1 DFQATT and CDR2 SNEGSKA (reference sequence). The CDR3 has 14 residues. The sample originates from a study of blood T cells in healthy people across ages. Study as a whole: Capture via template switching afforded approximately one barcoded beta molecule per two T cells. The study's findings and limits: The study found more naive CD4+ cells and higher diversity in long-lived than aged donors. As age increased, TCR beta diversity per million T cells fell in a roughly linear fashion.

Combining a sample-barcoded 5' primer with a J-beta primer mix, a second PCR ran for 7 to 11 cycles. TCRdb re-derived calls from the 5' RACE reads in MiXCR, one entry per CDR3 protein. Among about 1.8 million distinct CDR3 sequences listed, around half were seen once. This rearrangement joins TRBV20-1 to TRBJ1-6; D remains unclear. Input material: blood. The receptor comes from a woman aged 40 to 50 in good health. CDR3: CSAREAPGNSPHHF. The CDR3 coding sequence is TGCAGTGCTCGGGAGGCCCCTGGGAATTCACCCCACCACTTT.